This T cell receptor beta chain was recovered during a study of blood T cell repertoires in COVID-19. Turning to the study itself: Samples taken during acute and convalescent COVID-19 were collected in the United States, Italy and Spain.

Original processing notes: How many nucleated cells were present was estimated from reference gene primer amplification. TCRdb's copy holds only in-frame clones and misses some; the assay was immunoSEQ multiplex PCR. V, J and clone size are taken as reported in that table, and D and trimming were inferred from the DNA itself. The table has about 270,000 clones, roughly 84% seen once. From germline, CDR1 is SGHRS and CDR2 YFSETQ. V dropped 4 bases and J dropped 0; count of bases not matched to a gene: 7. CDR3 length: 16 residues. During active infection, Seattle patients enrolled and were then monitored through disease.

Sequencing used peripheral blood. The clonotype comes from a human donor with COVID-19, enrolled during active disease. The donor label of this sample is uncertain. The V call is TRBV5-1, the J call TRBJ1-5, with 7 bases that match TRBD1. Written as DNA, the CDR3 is TGCGCCAGCAGCATTGGGACAGACCTTAGCAATCAGCCCCAGCATTTT. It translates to CASSIGTDLSNQPQHF.